A single sample is the source of the 15 T cell receptor beta chains below, sequenced in a study of T cell repertoires in cytomegalovirus infection. MiXCR, run by TCRdb on the reads, gives a single entry per CDR3 protein. Here the sample spans tens of thousands of distinct CDR3 sequences, 4% being singletons. Sequencing was carried out using PBMCs. Receptors were obtained from a human donor in good health (CMV status not recorded). Some clones in this sample may be carry-over from other donors' samples.

This clonotype was counted many times. The V gene is TRBV15, the J gene TRBJ2-3; the D gene could be TRBD1 or TRBD2 (5 bases each). The CDR3 is 15 amino acids. V was cut by 0 bases and J by 0 bases, with 7 bases left in between. Germline V lookup: CDR1 LNHNV, CDR2 YYDKDF (reference sequence). The CDR3 region has the DNA TGTGCCACCAGCAGAGATGGGACCAGCACAGATACGCAGTATTTT. Translating gives CATSRDGTSTDTQYF.

This clonotype was detected many times. J is TRBJ2-7 and V is TRBV28; perhaps TRBD1 as D (6 bases). The CDR3 runs to 13 residues. Looked up from germline, CDR1 is MDHEN and CDR2 is SYDVKM. The V gene lost 8 bases and the J gene lost 2 bases, with 13 bases spanning the gap. The CDR3 here is CASENGQTYEQYF. The CDR3 DNA is TGTGCCAGCGAGAACGGACAGACCTACGAGCAGTACTTC.

This clonotype showed up many times. The J gene is TRBJ2-1, the V gene TRBV7-2; tentatively, D is TRBD2 (7 bases). Trimming removed 0 bases from V and 5 bases from J, with 11 bases in between. The CDR3 is 15 amino acids. From germline, CDR1 is SGHTA and CDR2 FQGNSA. For the CDR3, the DNA is TGTGCCAGCAGCTTAGCCGCGGGGGCTCACAATGAGCAGTTCTTC. Its translation: CASSLAAGAHNEQFF.

This clonotype occurred many times. The CDR3 DNA reads as TGCGCCAGCAGCTTGGTAAGCGGGAGCAACGCAGATACGCAGTATTTT. It is translated as CASSLVSGSNADTQYF. The chain links TRBV5-1 to TRBJ2-3; TRBD2 aligns across 8 bases. CDR3 length equals 16 residues. In germline, CDR1 is SGHRS, CDR2 YFSETQ. V was clipped by 0 bases and J by 4 bases; unmatched bases: 7.

This clonotype was observed many times. J is TRBJ1-3 and V is TRBV7-2, with 9 bases that match TRBD1. The V segment lost 6 bases and the J segment 0 bases; nucleotides outside the gene matches: 9. Germline values: CDR1 SGHTA, CDR2 FQGNSA. The CDR3 has 17 residues. This CDR3 reads CASSGGTGSLSGNTIYF. The DNA of the CDR3 is TGTGCCAGCAGTGGGGGGACAGGGAGCCTCTCTGGAAACACCATATATTTT.

This clonotype came up many times. This chain uses TRBV2 with TRBJ1-3; no reliable D call. CDR3 size: 15 residues. With 4 bases removed from V and 2 bases from J, the gap between germline ends came to 12 bases. In germline, CDR1 is SNHLY, CDR2 FYNNEI. The CDR3 bases are TGTGCCAGCAGTGGGACGGGCGCCCCTGGAAACACCATATATTTT. Translated, it gives CASSGTGAPGNTIYF.

This clonotype was observed at least ten times. The chain employs TRBV20-1 and TRBJ2-4; possible D gene TRBD1, 6 bases. V lost 6 bases and J lost 0, with 12 bases in between. CDR1 is DFQATT and CDR2 is SNEGSKA in the germline V gene (reference sequence). CDR3 size: 14 residues. The CDR3 sequence is CSAKDRLAKNIQYF. The CDR3 DNA is TGCAGTGCAAAGGACAGATTAGCCAAAAACATTCAGTACTTC.

A note on this clonotype: A much bigger clone sits one base away, suggesting this may be a read error. The chain recombines TRBV11-2 with TRBJ2-3, with D tentatively TRBD2 (6 bases). The CDR3 consists of 16 residues. Germline CDR1 SGHAT, CDR2 FQNNGV. The CDR3 sequence: CAISLWLATSTDTQYF. The CDR3 DNA reads as TGTGCCATCAGCCTCTGGCTAGCGACTAGCACAGATACGCAGTATTTT.

This clonotype was detected many times. The gene calls are TRBV12-3 or TRBV12-4 and TRBJ2-3; D is ambiguous. The ends were cut back, 3 bases at V and 3 bases at J, with 7 bases in the middle. The CDR3 has 13 residues. In DNA, the CDR3 is TGTGCCAGCAGTTTTCTAGTAACAGATACGCAGTATTTT. Protein product: CASSFLVTDTQYF.

This clonotype was detected ten times or more. This chain joins TRBV7-2 and TRBJ1-1; no clear D gene. CDR3 length: 15 amino acids. V dropped 4 bases and J dropped 0 bases, with 12 bases sitting between them. The germline CDR1 and CDR2 sequences are SGHTA and FQGNSA. CDR3: CASSSVGGMNTEAFF. The DNA of the CDR3 is TGTGCCAGCAGCTCCGTCGGCGGAATGAACACTGAAGCTTTCTTT. Filled out from reference TRBV7-2 and TRBJ1-1, the complete variable domain reads GAGVSQSPSNKVTEKGKDVELRCDPISGHTALYWYRQSLGQGLEFLIYFQGNSAPDKSGLPSDRFSAERTGGSVSTLTIQRTQQEDSAVYLCASSSVGGMNTEAFFGQGTRLTVV.

This clonotype has ten or more counts. This sequence joins TRBV4-3 and TRBJ2-3, with 10 nucleotides matching TRBD1. The CDR3 runs 15 residues. Losses at the gene ends were 1 base for V and 4 bases for J; bases not matched to a gene: 2. Germline V gene sequence: CDR1 LGHNA, CDR2 YSLEER. This chain's CDR3 is CASSQAGTGADTQYF. The CDR3 DNA follows: TGCGCCAGCAGCCAAGCCGGGACAGGGGCAGATACGCAGTATTTT.

This clonotype was seen many times. The CDR3 sequence: CASILTEFSDTQYF. The CDR3 coding sequence is TGTGCCAGCATCCTGACAGAGTTCTCAGATACGCAGTATTTT. The chain is built from TRBV7-9 and TRBJ2-3; weak D call: TRBD1 (5 bases). The CDR3 consists of 14 residues. The germline V gene encodes CDR1 SEHNR and CDR2 FQNEAQ (reference sequence). The V end lost 7 bases, the J end lost 4 bases, and 15 bases lay between the germline ends.

This clonotype was counted only a few times. The chain employs TRBV12-3 or TRBV12-4 and TRBJ2-5; perhaps TRBD2 as D (6 bases). The CDR3 runs to 14 residues. Trimming took off 3 bases at V and 6 bases at J, with 14 bases between the two ends. CDR3 DNA sequence: TGTGCCAGCAGTTTGTCAGGTGGCGGGAAGACCCAGTACTTC. This gives the protein CASSLSGGGKTQYF.

This clonotype was recorded at least ten times. The chain combines TRBV7-2 with TRBJ2-3; 8 bases are a match to TRBD1. From germline, CDR1 is SGHTA and CDR2 FQGNSA. The CDR3 spans 17 residues. V lost 1 base, J lost 6 bases, and 12 bases stayed unmatched. CDR3 region: CASSLGAGGAFWDTQYF. The CDR3 region has the DNA TGTGCCAGCAGCTTAGGGGCAGGGGGCGCGTTTTGGGATACGCAGTATTTT.

There are many counts of this clonotype. This chain links TRBV7-2 with TRBJ2-5, with a tentative D call TRBD2 (6 bases). This CDR3 spans 15 amino acids. The ends were cut back, 2 bases at V and 4 bases at J, with 14 bases in the middle. Germline assignment: CDR1 SGHTA and CDR2 FQGNSA. The chain's CDR3 is CASSLPRGGGETQYF. The CDR3 nucleotides are TGTGCCAGCAGCTTACCACGGGGAGGAGGAGAGACCCAGTACTTC.